These 14 T cell receptor beta chains were sequenced from one sample in a study of OX40 agonist ivuxolimab in advanced cancers. The repertoire was sequenced with immunoSEQ multiplex PCR; TCRdb's copy has only in-frame clones and lacks some. The table has some 44,000 clones, about 80% seen once. This material consisted of CD4+ or CD8+ T cells sorted from blood, taken in a trial of the OX40 agonist ivuxolimab. All receptors derive from an adult with an advanced solid tumor such as melanoma, head and neck, liver or kidney cancer.

V usage is TRBV6-1 and J usage is TRBJ1-5, with D possibly TRBD1 on 6 matching bases. The ends were cut back, 7 bases at V and 0 bases at J, with 13 bases in the middle. This CDR3 is 15 amino acids long. CDR1 and CDR2 from the germline V gene are MNHNS and SASEGT. The DNA of the CDR3 is TGTGCCAGCATTCGACAGGAGTCTAGCAATCAGCCCCAGCATTTT. It encodes CASIRQESSNQPQHF.

The chain couples TRBV19 to TRBJ2-5; TRBD2 aligns across 7 bases. Germline assignment: CDR1 LNHDA and CDR2 SQIVND (reference sequence). There are 14 residues in the CDR3. J gave up 1 base and V 7 bases, and 6 bases lay outside the gene matches. The CDR3 reads CASNTGLPQETQYF. DNA of the CDR3: TGTGCCAGTAACACGGGACTACCCCAAGAGACCCAGTACTTC. The whole variable domain, remainder taken from reference TRBV19 and TRBJ2-5, is DGGITQSPKYLFRKEGQNVTLSCEQNLNHDAMYWYRQDPGQGLRLIYYSQIVNDFQKGDIAEGYSVSREKKESFPLTVTSAQKNPTAFYLCASNTGLPQETQYFGPGTRLLVL.

This clone has a single count. This chain joins TRBV9 and TRBJ2-7; the D gene is possibly TRBD1 (5 bases). Trimming cost V 0 bases and J 1 base, with 11 bases left between them. The CDR3 consists of 15 residues. Germline-derived CDR1 and CDR2 are SGDLS and YYNGEE. CDR3: CASSVATGASYEQYF. CDR3 in DNA: TGTGCCAGCAGCGTAGCAACAGGAGCTTCCTACGAGCAGTACTTC.

V gene TRBV19 combines with J gene TRBJ1-5; unclear D gene. Germline V CDR1 and CDR2: LNHDA, SQIVND (reference sequence). Trimming shortened V by 5 bases and J by 4 bases, and 6 bases separated the two germline ends. The CDR3 totals 12 residues. CDR3 in DNA: TGTGCCAGTAGTGCACAGAATCAGCCCCAGCATTTT. Translation: CASSAQNQPQHF. Filled out from reference TRBV19 and TRBJ1-5, the complete variable domain reads DGGITQSPKYLFRKEGQNVTLSCEQNLNHDAMYWYRQDPGQGLRLIYYSQIVNDFQKGDIAEGYSVSREKKESFPLTVTSAQKNPTAFYLCASSAQNQPQHFGDGTRLSIL.

The chain links TRBV30 to TRBJ2-5; 7 positions agree with TRBD1. The CDR3 totals 15 residues. J gave up 2 bases and V 3 bases, and 9 bases lay outside the gene matches. Germline CDR1 and CDR2: GTSNPN and SVGIG (reference sequence). This CDR3 reads CAWRATGASQETQYF. The CDR3 bases are TGTGCCTGGAGAGCCACAGGGGCCAGTCAAGAGACCCAGTACTTC.

The chain combines TRBV2 with TRBJ2-2; 11 bases are a match to TRBD2. Unmatched junction bases numbered 13, after V lost 10 bases and J lost 6 bases. Germline V gene data show CDR1 as SNHLY and CDR2 as FYNNEI. CDR3 size: 16 residues. For the CDR3, the DNA is TGTGCCACTAGACTGTCGGGACTAGCGGCCTCCGGGGAGCTGTTTTTT. Translated, it gives CATRLSGLAASGELFF.

The rearrangement links TRBV9 to TRBJ2-5; D may be TRBD2 (6 bases). Germline V CDR1 and CDR2: SGDLS, YYNGEE. The CDR3 runs 14 residues. Trimming stripped 0 bases from V and 4 bases from J, with 10 bases between. CDR3 loop: CASSVVGGLETQYF. CDR3 nucleotide sequence: TGTGCCAGCAGCGTAGTTGGGGGACTAGAGACCCAGTACTTC.

The chain uses TRBV25-1 and TRBJ1-2, with D uncertain. The V and J ends lost 2 bases and 4 bases respectively, with 11 bases between them. Germline CDR1 MGHDK, CDR2 SYGVNS. This CDR3 has 14 residues. CDR3 protein: CASSEGLHGYGYTF. The CDR3 DNA reads TGTGCCAGCAGTGAAGGCCTTCATGGCTATGGCTACACCTTC.

This chain links TRBV7-2 with TRBJ2-3; 9 bases map to TRBD1. CDR3 length: 16 amino acids. Per germline, CDR1 SGHTA and CDR2 FQGNSA. V lost 4 bases and J lost 3; bases outside the gene matches: 8. The DNA of the CDR3 is TGTGCCAGCAGCTCCGGGGGACAGGGCGGGACAGATACGCAGTATTTT. This translates into CASSSGGQGGTDTQYF.

This clone was seen only a few times. The rearrangement uses TRBV14 and TRBJ1-2; D is possibly TRBD1 (5 bases). The CDR3 has 14 amino acids. The germline CDR1 and CDR2 sequences are SGHDN and FVKESK. Trimming removed 0 bases at V and 7 bases at J, with 12 bases between. The CDR3 loop is CASSQDWGGAGYTF. CDR3 nucleotides: TGTGCCAGCAGCCAAGATTGGGGGGGAGCTGGCTACACCTTC.

This clone was seen a handful of times. This chain joins TRBV19 and TRBJ2-7; perhaps TRBD2 as D (5 bases). The ends were cut back, 5 bases at V and 5 bases at J, with 13 bases in the middle. The CDR3 runs to 13 residues. The germline V gene encodes CDR1 LNHDA and CDR2 SQIVND (reference sequence). The CDR3 DNA reads as TGTGCCAGTAGTCCTCAGTCACTAGACGAGCAGTACTTC. Translation gives CASSPQSLDEQYF.

The rearrangement uses TRBV7-2 and TRBJ2-7; D unresolved. Germline-derived CDR1 and CDR2 are SGHTA and FQGNSA. V dropped 4 bases and J dropped 6 bases, with 10 bases sitting between them. The CDR3 has 12 residues. CDR3 DNA sequence: TGTGCCAGCAGCTCCGATACCCGCGAGCAGTACTTC. Its translation: CASSSDTREQYF.

The chain is built from TRBV25-1 and TRBJ1-1; 11 bases map to TRBD1. This CDR3 has 11 amino acids. V dropped 8 bases and J dropped 11; count of bases not matched to a gene: 4. Germline CDR1 is MGHDK and CDR2 is SYGVNS. The CDR3 nucleotides read TGTGCCAGCGGCTGGGACAGGGGGGCTTTCTTT. Its translation is CASGWDRGAFF.

The chain carries TRBV29-1 and TRBJ1-2, with TRBD1 as a possible D gene (6 bases). The V gene's germline CDR1 is SQVTM and CDR2 ANQGSEA. The CDR3 runs 14 residues. Deletions cut 5 bases from V and 5 bases from J, with 18 bases between. CDR3 in amino acids: CSVSRQRGGYGYTF. CDR3 in DNA: TGCAGCGTTTCCCGCCAGAGGGGGGGGTATGGCTACACCTTC.